Following are 27 T cell receptor beta chains from one sample sequenced in a study of cytomegalovirus exposure and HLA in healthy donors (dated by TCRdb to about 2017). Library construction relied on the immunoSEQ multiplex PCR assay. For the multiplex PCR, a mixture combining 60 forward primers for TCR Vbeta segments and 13 reverse primers for TCR Jbeta segments was used. The table comes from immuneACCESS by way of TCRdb, which keeps in-frame sequences with V and J called. Part of the clones is missing from these tables; in studies checked, under half for an unresolved V gene and the rest for unknown reasons. In all, the sample holds 99,000 or so clones, and roughly 80% of those were seen once. The ten most abundant clones make up roughly 8.6% of the sample. The sequenced material came from PBMCs. The receptors shown here come from a woman aged 35 to 49 in good health and CMV-seropositive.

The chain employs TRBV5-1 and TRBJ1-1, with 8 bases lining up with TRBD1. J gave up 0 bases and V 4 bases, and 20 bases lay outside the gene matches. The CDR3 loop spans 20 amino acids. CDR1 is SGHRS and CDR2 is YFSETQ in the germline V gene. CDR3 DNA sequence: TGCGCCAGCAGCCTAACCGGGACAGGTCTTCTTCGCGCCATGAACACTGAAGCTTTCTTT. This sequence encodes CASSLTGTGLLRAMNTEAFF.

The chain recombines TRBV21-1 with TRBJ2-1; the D call of TRBD2 is as the table states it, not checked on the DNA. TRBV21-1 is given as a pseudogene. This CDR3 is 17 amino acids long. In nucleotides, the CDR3 is TGTGCCAGCAGCATAAGCTGGCCGGGACTAGTCTACAATGAGCAGTTCTTC. Its protein product is CASSISWPGLVYNEQFF.

The chain carries TRBV6-5 and TRBJ2-5; a weak D match, TRBD2 (5 bases). The germline V gene encodes CDR1 MNHEY and CDR2 SVGAGI. V dropped 0 bases and J dropped 5 bases, with 13 bases sitting between them. There are 15 residues in the CDR3. The CDR3 reads CASSYSADRWETQYF. The CDR3 bases are TGTGCCAGCAGTTACTCAGCGGACCGATGGGAGACCCAGTACTTC.

The gene calls are TRBV7-2 and TRBJ2-1; 8 nucleotides agree with TRBD2. The CDR3 contains 17 residues. V lost 3 bases and J lost 3; bases outside the gene matches: 10. Germline V CDR1 and CDR2: SGHTA, FQGNSA. The CDR3 bases are TGTGCCAGCAGCTTCCAGTCTAGCGGGCTAATCTACAATGAGCAGTTCTTC. Translating gives CASSFQSSGLIYNEQFF.

V gene TRBV9 combines with J gene TRBJ1-5, with D tentatively TRBD1 (5 bases). With 0 bases removed from V and 8 bases from J, the gap between germline ends came to 12 bases. The CDR3 has 14 amino acids. Per the germline V gene, CDR1 is SGDLS and CDR2 is YYNGEE. In DNA, the CDR3 is TGTGCCAGCAGCGTAGAAAGTACGGGGGAGCCCCAGCATTTT. It encodes CASSVESTGEPQHF.

The chain recombines TRBV5-1 with TRBJ1-1; TRBD1 is a possible D gene (6 bases). CDR1 SGHRS and CDR2 YFSETQ come from the germline V gene. The CDR3 totals 15 residues. With 6 bases removed from V and 5 bases from J, the gap between germline ends came to 20 bases. CDR3 protein: CASTLTQGLGTEAFF. In nucleotides, the CDR3 is TGCGCCAGCACTCTAACACAGGGCCTGGGGACTGAAGCTTTCTTT.

This clone has just a few counts. This chain joins TRBV4-1 and TRBJ2-7, with TRBD1 matching 7 bases. V lost 4 bases and J lost 5; bases outside the gene matches: 5. Germline V gene sequence: CDR1 MGHRA, CDR2 YSYEKL. This CDR3 spans 13 amino acids. The CDR3 nucleotides read TGCGCCAGCAGCCCTACAGGGGCGGACGAGCAGTACTTC. Translation gives CASSPTGADEQYF.

CDR3 in DNA: TGTGCCACCAGCAGAGATTATCGGGGGGCCTACGAGCAGTACTTC. It translates to CATSRDYRGAYEQYF. The chain is built from TRBV15 and TRBJ2-7, with 7 bases fitting TRBD2. V trimming: 0 bases; J trimming: 2 bases; junction bases outside the gene matches: 4. Germline CDR1 and CDR2: LNHNV and YYDKDF (reference sequence). The CDR3 totals 15 residues.

A remark on this clone: One end of the junction does not line up with germline, which may come from a read error. The rearrangement joins TRBV7-9 to TRBJ2-7, with a possible D match to TRBD1 (6 bases). Germline CDR1 SEHNR, CDR2 FQNEAQ (reference sequence). This CDR3 has 15 residues. The CDR3 nucleotides read TGTTCCAGCAGCACGATACAGGGTACCGCCTACGAGCAGTACTTC. Protein: CSSSTIQGTAYEQYF.

The chain combines TRBV4-1 with TRBJ1-2; no clear D. This CDR3 has 16 residues. The germline CDR1 and CDR2 sequences are MGHRA and YSYEKL. Trimming pared 0 bases from V and 5 bases from J, leaving 16 bases between. CDR3 residues: CASSQERPAGIYGYTF. The CDR3 nucleotides are TGCGCCAGCAGCCAAGAAAGGCCAGCAGGAATTTATGGCTACACCTTC.

The chain has TRBV5-8 and TRBJ1-5, with 7 bases fitting TRBD1. CDR1 and CDR2 from the germline V gene are SGHTS and YDEGEE. The CDR3 runs to 15 residues. Trimming removed 5 bases from V and 4 bases from J; junction bases left unmatched: 9. CDR3 region: CASRRTGVGNQPQHF. CDR3 bases: TGTGCCAGCAGGCGTACAGGGGTTGGGAATCAGCCCCAGCATTTT.

The rearrangement joins TRBV6-1 to TRBJ2-7; 8 bases fit TRBD1. Germline V gene lookup returns CDR1 MNHNS and CDR2 SASEGT. CDR3 length equals 14 residues. Losses at the gene ends were 7 bases for V and 2 bases for J; bases not matched to a gene: 7. The CDR3 protein is CASTRTGLTYEQYF. CDR3 nucleotide sequence: TGTGCCAGCACCAGGACAGGGTTAACCTACGAGCAGTACTTC.

This clone was recorded once. The chain uses TRBV7-2 and TRBJ1-4, with D uncertain. The CDR3 has 13 residues. Trimming left V 6 bases short and J 8 bases short, with 13 bases between. Per germline, CDR1 SGHTA and CDR2 FQGNSA. The CDR3 spells CASRETGFEKLFF. The CDR3 DNA reads as TGTGCCAGCAGGGAGACGGGTTTCGAAAAACTGTTTTTT.

The V and J genes are TRBV9 and TRBJ1-5, with a possible D match to TRBD1 (6 bases). V lost 4 bases and J 0 bases, leaving 11 bases between the germline ends. The CDR3 is made up of 15 amino acids. In germline, CDR1 is SGDLS, CDR2 YYNGEE. The CDR3 nucleotides are TGTGCCAGCAGCAGACAGGTAGATAGCAATCAGCCCCAGCATTTT. Translated, it gives CASSRQVDSNQPQHF.

This clone was recorded a few times. The CDR3 loop is CASYELLPADRINQPQHF. The CDR3 DNA sequence: TGTGCCAGCTACGAGCTACTACCCGCAGACAGGATCAATCAGCCCCAGCATTTT. The chain recombines TRBV5-7 with TRBJ1-5; the D gene is possibly TRBD1 (6 bases). TRBV5-7 is marked as an open reading frame, function uncertain. The CDR3 has 18 amino acids. V gave up 7 bases and J gave up 3 bases, with 26 bases separating them.

The genes are TRBV7-8 and TRBJ2-2; 7 bases map to TRBD1. Germline CDR1 SGHVS, CDR2 FQNEAQ. V shed 5 bases and J 7 bases; nucleotides not matched to a gene: 4. CDR3 size: 13 residues. The CDR3, as DNA: TGTGCCAGCAGCATCCAGGGGGTCGGGGAGCTGTTTTTT. It yields the protein CASSIQGVGELFF.

The rearrangement joins TRBV6-5 to TRBJ2-7, with 10 bases identical to TRBD2. The CDR3 is 15 residues long. CDR1 and CDR2 (germline): MNHEY, SVGAGI. The V and J ends lost 8 bases and 3 bases, in that order; junction bases with no gene match: 10. The CDR3 here is CASRLDSGRFYEQYF. In nucleotides, the CDR3 is TGTGCCAGCCGATTAGATAGCGGGAGGTTCTACGAGCAGTACTTC.

The chain is built from TRBV7-8 and TRBJ1-1, with D unclear. Trimming removed 1 base at V and 3 bases at J, with 12 bases between. From germline, CDR1 is SGHVS and CDR2 FQNEAQ. The CDR3 extends over 15 amino acids. The CDR3 DNA reads as TGTGCCAGCAGCTTAGTAAACTCAGGCTACACTGAAGCTTTCTTT. Amino acids: CASSLVNSGYTEAFF. The full variable domain, rest sourced from reference TRBV7-8 and TRBJ1-1, is GAGVSQSPRYKVAKRGQDVALRCDPISGHVSLFWYQQALGQGPEFLTYFQNEAQLDKSGLPSDRFFAERPEGSVSTLKIQRTQQEDSAVYLCASSLVNSGYTEAFFGQGTRLTVV.

J is TRBJ2-7 and V is TRBV13, with 10 bases that match TRBD2. The ends lost 1 base at V and 4 bases at J; junction bases unmatched: 7. The CDR3 sequence is 16 residues long. The germline CDR1 and CDR2 sequences are PRHDT and FYEKMQ (reference sequence). CDR3 sequence (DNA): TGTGCCAGCAGCTTAGAGTTACTAGCGGGATCATACGAGCAGTACTTC. Translating it yields CASSLELLAGSYEQYF.

This clone was picked up a small number of times. The rearrangement uses TRBV5-1 and TRBJ1-4, with D possibly being TRBD1 (5 bases). The length of the CDR3 is 16 residues. Germline V gene lookup returns CDR1 SGHRS and CDR2 YFSETQ. Trimming took 4 bases from V and 1 from J, leaving 14 bases between them. CDR3 sequence: CASSSGATLTNEKLFF. The CDR3, as DNA: TGCGCCAGCAGCAGTGGGGCGACATTAACTAATGAAAAACTGTTTTTT.

V gene TRBV4-2 combines with J gene TRBJ1-5, with TRBD1 as a possible D gene (5 bases). The CDR3 is 19 residues long. Trimming stripped 0 bases from V and 1 base from J, with 19 bases between. Germline lookup yields CDR1 LGHNA and CDR2 YNFKEQ. Here the CDR3 reads CASSQDLYLEGWSNQPQHF. CDR3 nucleotides: TGTGCCAGCAGCCAAGATCTGTACTTGGAGGGGTGGAGCAATCAGCCCCAGCATTTT.

The chain joins TRBV11-2 to TRBJ1-5, with D tentatively TRBD1 (5 bases). The germline gives CDR1 SGHAT, CDR2 FQNNGV. The CDR3 totals 14 residues. Trimming removed 1 base from V and 7 bases from J, with 11 bases in between. The DNA of the CDR3 is TGTGCCAGCAGCTTAGCATTCCCAGGGCAGCCCCAGCATTTT. Translating gives CASSLAFPGQPQHF.

This clone was observed a single time. The chain recombines TRBV19 with TRBJ1-2, with a weak D call TRBD1 (5 bases). Germline CDR1 is LNHDA and CDR2 is SQIVND (reference sequence). V gave up 7 bases and J gave up 5 bases, with 17 bases separating them. The CDR3 has 14 residues. In nucleotides, the CDR3 is TGTGCCAGTAATCGTTTCGGGGGTGGATATGGCTACACCTTC. The encoded protein is CASNRFGGGYGYTF.

The chain links TRBV19 to TRBJ1-1, with 8 nucleotides matching TRBD1. Germline loops: CDR1 LNHDA, CDR2 SQIVND (reference sequence). This CDR3 is 17 amino acids long. V shed 9 bases, J shed 0 bases, and the junction held 15 bases outside the gene matches. CDR3 loop: CASIDTGTGGLNTEAFF. For the CDR3, the DNA is TGTGCCAGCATAGACACTGGGACAGGAGGCCTGAACACTGAAGCTTTCTTT. The variable domain in full, completed from reference TRBV19 and TRBJ1-1, reads DGGITQSPKYLFRKEGQNVTLSCEQNLNHDAMYWYRQDPGQGLRLIYYSQIVNDFQKGDIAEGYSVSREKKESFPLTVTSAQKNPTAFYLCASIDTGTGGLNTEAFFGQGTRLTVV.

The V call is TRBV27, the J call TRBJ2-5; 10 bases are a match to TRBD2. Germline V gene sequence: CDR1 MNHEY, CDR2 SMNVEV (reference sequence). Germline trimming cut 5 bases from V and 0 bases from J; bases unmatched to any gene: 9. The CDR3 has 17 residues. The CDR3 spells CASSPTGLAGDQETQYF. CDR3 coding DNA: TGTGCCAGCAGTCCGACGGGGCTAGCGGGAGACCAAGAGACCCAGTACTTC.

Details on this clone: The conserved phenylalanine or tryptophan normally closing the CDR3 is absent here, so this likely arose from a read error. The chain recombines TRBV7-9 with TRBJ1-1, with TRBD1 as a possible D gene (5 bases). The CDR3 sequence is 11 residues long. Germline CDR1 and CDR2: SEHNR and FQNEAQ (reference sequence). Written as DNA, the CDR3 is TGTTCCAGCAGCTCCAGGGTTCGCGCTTTCCTT. As protein: CSSSSRVRAFL.

This rearrangement joins TRBV11-2 to TRBJ1-5; TRBD1 might be the D (5 bases). The germline CDR1 and CDR2 sequences are SGHAT and FQNNGV. The CDR3 runs 15 residues. The V gene lost 5 bases and the J gene lost 0 bases, with 11 bases spanning the gap. CDR3 sequence: CASSKTADSNQPQHF. The CDR3, as DNA: TGTGCCAGCAGCAAGACAGCCGATAGCAATCAGCCCCAGCATTTT.